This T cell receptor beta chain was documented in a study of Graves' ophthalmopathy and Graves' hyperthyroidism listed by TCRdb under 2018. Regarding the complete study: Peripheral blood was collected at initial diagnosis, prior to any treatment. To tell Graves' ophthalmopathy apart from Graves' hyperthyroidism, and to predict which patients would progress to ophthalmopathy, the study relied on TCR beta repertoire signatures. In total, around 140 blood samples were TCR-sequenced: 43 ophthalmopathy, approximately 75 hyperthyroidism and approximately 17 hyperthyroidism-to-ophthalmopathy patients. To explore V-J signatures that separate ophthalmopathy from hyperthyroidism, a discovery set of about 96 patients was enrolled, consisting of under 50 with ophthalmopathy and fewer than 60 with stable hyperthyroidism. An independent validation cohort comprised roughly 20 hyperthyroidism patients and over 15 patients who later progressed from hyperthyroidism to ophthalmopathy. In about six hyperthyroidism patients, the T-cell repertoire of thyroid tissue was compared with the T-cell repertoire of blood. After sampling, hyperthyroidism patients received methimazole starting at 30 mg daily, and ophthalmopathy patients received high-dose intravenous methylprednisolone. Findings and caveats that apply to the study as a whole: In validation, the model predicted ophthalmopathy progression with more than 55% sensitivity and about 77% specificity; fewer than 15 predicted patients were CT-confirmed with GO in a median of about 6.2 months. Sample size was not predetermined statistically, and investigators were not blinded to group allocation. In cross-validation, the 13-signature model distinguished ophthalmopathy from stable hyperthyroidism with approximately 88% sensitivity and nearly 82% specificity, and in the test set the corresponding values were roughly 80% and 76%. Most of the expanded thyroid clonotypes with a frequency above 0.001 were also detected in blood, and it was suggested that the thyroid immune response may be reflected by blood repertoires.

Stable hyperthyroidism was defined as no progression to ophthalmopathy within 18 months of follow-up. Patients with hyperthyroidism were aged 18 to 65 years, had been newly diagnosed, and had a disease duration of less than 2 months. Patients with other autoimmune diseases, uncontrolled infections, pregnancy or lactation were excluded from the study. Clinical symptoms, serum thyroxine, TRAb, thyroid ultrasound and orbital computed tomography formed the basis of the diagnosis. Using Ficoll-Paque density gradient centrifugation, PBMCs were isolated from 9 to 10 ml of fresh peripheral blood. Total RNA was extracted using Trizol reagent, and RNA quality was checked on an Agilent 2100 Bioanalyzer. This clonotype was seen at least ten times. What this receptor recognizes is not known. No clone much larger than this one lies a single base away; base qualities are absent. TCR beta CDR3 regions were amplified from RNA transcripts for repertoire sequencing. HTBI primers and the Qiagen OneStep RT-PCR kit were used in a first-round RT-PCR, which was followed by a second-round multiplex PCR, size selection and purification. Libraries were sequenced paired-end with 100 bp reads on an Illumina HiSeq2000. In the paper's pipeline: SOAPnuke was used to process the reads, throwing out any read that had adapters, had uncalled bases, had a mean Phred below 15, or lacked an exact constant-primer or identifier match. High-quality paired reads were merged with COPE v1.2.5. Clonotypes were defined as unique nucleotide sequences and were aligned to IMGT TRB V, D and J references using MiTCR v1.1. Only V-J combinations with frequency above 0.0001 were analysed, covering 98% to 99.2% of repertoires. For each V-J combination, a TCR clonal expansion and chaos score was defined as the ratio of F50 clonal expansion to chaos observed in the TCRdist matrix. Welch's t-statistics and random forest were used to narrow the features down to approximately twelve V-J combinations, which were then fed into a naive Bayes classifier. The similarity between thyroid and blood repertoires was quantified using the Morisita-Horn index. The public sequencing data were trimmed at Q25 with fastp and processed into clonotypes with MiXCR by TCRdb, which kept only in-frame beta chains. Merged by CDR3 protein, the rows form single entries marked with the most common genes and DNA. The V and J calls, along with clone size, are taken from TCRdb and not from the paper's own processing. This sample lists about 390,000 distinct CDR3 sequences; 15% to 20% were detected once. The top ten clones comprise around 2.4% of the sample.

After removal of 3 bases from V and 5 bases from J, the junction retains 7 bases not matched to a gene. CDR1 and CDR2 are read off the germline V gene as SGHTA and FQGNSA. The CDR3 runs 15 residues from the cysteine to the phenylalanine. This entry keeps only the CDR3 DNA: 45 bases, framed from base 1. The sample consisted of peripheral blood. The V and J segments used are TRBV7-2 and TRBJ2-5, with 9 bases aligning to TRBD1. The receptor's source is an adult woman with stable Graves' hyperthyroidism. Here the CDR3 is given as CASSFYPTGGETQYF. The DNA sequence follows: TGTGCCAGCAGCTTTTACCCGACAGGGGGTGAGACCCAGTACTTC.